The T cell receptor beta chain under discussion was sequenced for a study of blood T cell repertoires in COVID-19. Overall study context: COVID-19 samples from acute and convalescent phases originated in the United States, Italy and Spain. The analysed material was cDNA or gDNA that came from T cells, B-cell-depleted T cells, or PBMCs.

Germline V gives CDR1 SGHRS, CDR2 YFSETQ. Trimming took off 4 bases at V and 2 bases at J, with 7 bases between the two ends. The CDR3 is 12 residues long. How the authors handled the data: Researchers report that nucleated cell counts were estimated from reference gene primer amplification. Generated by immunoSEQ multiplex PCR, the TCRdb table keeps only in-frame clones and is missing some. V, J and clone size are taken as reported in that table, and D and trimming were inferred from the DNA itself. The table lists roughly 280,000 clones, roughly 84% of them singletons, with under 5.5% in the top ten.

V gene TRBV5-1 combines with J gene TRBJ2-7; a weak D match, TRBD1 (6 bases). The TCR sequence derives from a man between 60 and 75 years old with acute or convalescent COVID-19. Source material: peripheral blood. In DNA form, the CDR3 reads TGCGCCAGCAGCAGGACAGCCTACGAGCAGTACTTC. It is translated as CASSRTAYEQYF.